This T cell receptor beta chain derives from a study of OX40 agonist ivuxolimab in advanced cancers. The wider study: Patients got intravenous ivuxolimab at 0.01 to 10 mg/kg every 2 weeks. Findings and caveats of the study: Among the lowest levels of clonal expansion were found in partial responders at 0.1-3.0 mg/kg. The antigen specificity of the peripheral T cells (those that were expanded) was not determined.

Blood was sampled at baseline, cycle 4 day 1, and cycle 7 day 1. Points on this clone: Its cognate antigen is unknown.

This table comes from immunoSEQ multiplex PCR, and its TCRdb copy is limited to in-frame clones, with some not included. The sample has some 50,000 clones, about 86% seen once; the top ten hold about 13%. CDR1 is MNHNS and CDR2 is SASEGT in the germline V gene. The CDR3 spans 14 residues. Germline trimming cut 3 bases from V and 8 bases from J; bases unmatched to any gene: 9. This chain uses TRBV6-1 with TRBJ1-2; 7 nucleotides match TRBD1. The material was CD4+ or CD8+ T cells sorted from blood, obtained in a trial of the OX40 agonist ivuxolimab. The source is an adult with an advanced solid tumor such as melanoma, head and neck, liver or kidney cancer. CDR3 region: CASSDPPRQGGYTF. The DNA of the CDR3 is TGTGCCAGCAGTGATCCCCCTAGACAGGGAGGCTACACCTTC.